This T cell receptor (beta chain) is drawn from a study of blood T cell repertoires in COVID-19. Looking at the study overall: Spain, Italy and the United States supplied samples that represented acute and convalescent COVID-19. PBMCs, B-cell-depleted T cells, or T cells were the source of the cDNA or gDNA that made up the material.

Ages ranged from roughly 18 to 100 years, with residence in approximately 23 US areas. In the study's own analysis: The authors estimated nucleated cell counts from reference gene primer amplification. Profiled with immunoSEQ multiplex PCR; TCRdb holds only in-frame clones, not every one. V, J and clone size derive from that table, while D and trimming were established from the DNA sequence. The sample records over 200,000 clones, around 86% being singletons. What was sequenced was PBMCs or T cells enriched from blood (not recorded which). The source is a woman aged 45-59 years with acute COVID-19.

For the CDR3, the DNA is TGTGCCAGCAGCAGGGCAGGGGGCAATCAGCCCCAGCATTTT. Amino acid sequence: CASSRAGGNQPQHF. J is TRBJ1-5 and V is TRBV11-2; D is possibly TRBD1 (6 bases). V was trimmed by 5 bases and J by 2 bases, leaving 10 bases between them. Germline V CDR1 and CDR2: SGHAT, FQNNGV. CDR3 length: 14 amino acids.